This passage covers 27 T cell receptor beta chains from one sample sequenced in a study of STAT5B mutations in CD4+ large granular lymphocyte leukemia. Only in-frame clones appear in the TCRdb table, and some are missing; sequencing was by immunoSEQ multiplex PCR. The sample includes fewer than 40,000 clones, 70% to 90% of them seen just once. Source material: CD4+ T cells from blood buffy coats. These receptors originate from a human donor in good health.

As DNA, the CDR3 is TGTGCCAGCAGCTTACGAGCGCCAGCGAACACCGGGGAGCTGTTTTTT. Protein product: CASSLRAPANTGELFF. V is TRBV7-6 and J is TRBJ2-2, with D unresolved. The CDR3 has 16 residues. Germline V gene sequence: CDR1 SGHVS, CDR2 FNYEAQ. V lost 2 bases, J lost 0 bases, and 10 bases lay in between.

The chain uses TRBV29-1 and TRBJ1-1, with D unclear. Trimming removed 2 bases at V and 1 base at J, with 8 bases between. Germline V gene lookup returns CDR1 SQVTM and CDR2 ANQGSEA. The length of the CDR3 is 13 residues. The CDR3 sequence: CSVEKVSNTEAFF. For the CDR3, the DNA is TGCAGCGTTGAAAAGGTCTCGAACACTGAAGCTTTCTTT.

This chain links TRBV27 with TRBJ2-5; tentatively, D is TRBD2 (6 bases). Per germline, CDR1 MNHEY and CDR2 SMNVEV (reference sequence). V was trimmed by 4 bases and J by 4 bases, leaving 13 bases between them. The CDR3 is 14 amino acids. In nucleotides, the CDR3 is TGTGCCAGCAGTTCCCTAACTAGCCCAGAGACCCAGTACTTC. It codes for CASSSLTSPETQYF.

This CDR3 is CSAERLETQYF. For the CDR3, the DNA is TGCAGTGCCGAGAGGCTGGAGACCCAGTACTTC. The chain is built from TRBV20-1 and TRBJ2-5; D remains ambiguous. The CDR3 consists of 11 residues. The germline V and J ends were trimmed by 6 bases and 5 bases, with 10 bases remaining between them. Germline CDR1 reads DFQATT; CDR2 reads SNEGSKA (reference sequence).

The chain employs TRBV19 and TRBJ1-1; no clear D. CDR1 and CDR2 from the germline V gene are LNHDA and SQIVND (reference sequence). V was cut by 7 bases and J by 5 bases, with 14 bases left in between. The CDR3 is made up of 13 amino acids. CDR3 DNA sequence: TGTGCCAGTAAACGACTTACGGGGACTGAAGCTTTCTTT. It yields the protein CASKRLTGTEAFF. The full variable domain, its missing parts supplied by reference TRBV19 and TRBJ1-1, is DGGITQSPKYLFRKEGQNVTLSCEQNLNHDAMYWYRQDPGQGLRLIYYSQIVNDFQKGDIAEGYSVSREKKESFPLTVTSAQKNPTAFYLCASKRLTGTEAFFGQGTRLTVV.

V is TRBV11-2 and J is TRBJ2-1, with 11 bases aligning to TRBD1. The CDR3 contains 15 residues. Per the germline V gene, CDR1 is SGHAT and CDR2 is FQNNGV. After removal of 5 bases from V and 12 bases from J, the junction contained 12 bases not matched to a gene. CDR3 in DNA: TGTGCCAGCAGCAGTACCGGGACAGGGGGTAATCGGCAGTTCTTC. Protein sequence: CASSSTGTGGNRQFF.

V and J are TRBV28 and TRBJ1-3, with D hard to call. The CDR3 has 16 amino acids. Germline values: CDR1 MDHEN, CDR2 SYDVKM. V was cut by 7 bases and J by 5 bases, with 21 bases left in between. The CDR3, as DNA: TGTGCCAGCACCCCCGGCCCCCATGAATACCGAAACACCATATATTTT. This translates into CASTPGPHEYRNTIYF.

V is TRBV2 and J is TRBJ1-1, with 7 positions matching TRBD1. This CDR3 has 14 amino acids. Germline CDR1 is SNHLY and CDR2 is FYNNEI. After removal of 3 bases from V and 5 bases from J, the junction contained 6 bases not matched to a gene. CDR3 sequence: CASSDGQAGTEAFF. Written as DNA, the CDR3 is TGTGCCAGCAGTGATGGACAGGCGGGGACTGAAGCTTTCTTT.

In nucleotides, the CDR3 is TGTGCCAGCAGCCAATCCCTGAACACTGAAGCTTTCTTT. This translates into CASSQSLNTEAFF. This chain connects TRBV14 to TRBJ1-1; D not resolved. The CDR3 is 13 residues long. Trimming stripped 2 bases from V and 0 bases from J, with 4 bases between. Germline V gene sequence: CDR1 SGHDN, CDR2 FVKESK. Supplemented by reference TRBV14 and TRBJ1-1, the full variable domain reads EAGVTQFPSHSVIEKGQTVTLRCDPISGHDNLYWYRRVMGKEIKFLLHFVKESKQDESGMPNNRFLAERTGGTYSTLKVQPAELEDSGVYFCASSQSLNTEAFFGQGTRLTVV.

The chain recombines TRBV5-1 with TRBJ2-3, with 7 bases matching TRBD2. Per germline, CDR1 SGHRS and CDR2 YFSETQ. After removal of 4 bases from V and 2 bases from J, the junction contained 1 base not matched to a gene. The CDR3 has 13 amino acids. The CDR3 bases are TGCGCCAGCAGCCGACTAGCCACAGATACGCAGTATTTT. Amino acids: CASSRLATDTQYF.

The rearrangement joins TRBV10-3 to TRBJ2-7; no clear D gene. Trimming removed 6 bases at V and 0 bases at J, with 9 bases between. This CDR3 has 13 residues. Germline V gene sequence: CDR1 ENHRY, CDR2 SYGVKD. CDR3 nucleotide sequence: TGTGCCATCAGCGGAGCCAGCTCCTACGAGCAGTACTTC. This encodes CAISGASSYEQYF.

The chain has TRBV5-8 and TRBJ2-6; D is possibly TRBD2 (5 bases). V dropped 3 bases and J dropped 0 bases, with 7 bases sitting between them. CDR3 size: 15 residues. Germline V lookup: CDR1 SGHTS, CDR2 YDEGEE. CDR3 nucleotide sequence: TGTGCCAGCAGCTGGACTGGCTCTGGGGCCAACGTCCTGACTTTC. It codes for CASSWTGSGANVLTF.

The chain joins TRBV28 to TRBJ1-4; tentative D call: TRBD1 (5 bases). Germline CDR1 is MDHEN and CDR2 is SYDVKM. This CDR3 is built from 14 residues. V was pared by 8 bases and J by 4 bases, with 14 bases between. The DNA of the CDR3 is TGTGCCAGCGGGTCCTCAGGGAATAATGAAAAACTGTTTTTT. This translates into CASGSSGNNEKLFF.

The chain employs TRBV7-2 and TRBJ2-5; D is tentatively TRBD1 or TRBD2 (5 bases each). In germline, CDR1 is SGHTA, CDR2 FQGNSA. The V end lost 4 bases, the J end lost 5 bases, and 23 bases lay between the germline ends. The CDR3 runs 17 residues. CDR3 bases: TGTGCCAGCAGCTCACGTAAACCGGGACCCGGGGCGGAGACCCAGTACTTC. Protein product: CASSSRKPGPGAETQYF.

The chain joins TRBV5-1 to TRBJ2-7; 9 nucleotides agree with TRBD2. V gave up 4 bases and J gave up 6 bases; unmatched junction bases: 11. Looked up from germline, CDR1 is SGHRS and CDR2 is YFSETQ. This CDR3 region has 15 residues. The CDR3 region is CASSTTSGAGAEQYF. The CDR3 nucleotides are TGCGCCAGCAGCACGACTAGCGGAGCGGGGGCCGAGCAGTACTTC.

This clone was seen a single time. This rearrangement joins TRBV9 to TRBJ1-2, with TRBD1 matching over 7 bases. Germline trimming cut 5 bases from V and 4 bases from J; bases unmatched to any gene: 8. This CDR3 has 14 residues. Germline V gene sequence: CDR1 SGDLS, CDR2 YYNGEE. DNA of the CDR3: TGTGCCAGCAGTGGGAAAGGGGGCGGCTATGGCTACACCTTC. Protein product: CASSGKGGGYGYTF.

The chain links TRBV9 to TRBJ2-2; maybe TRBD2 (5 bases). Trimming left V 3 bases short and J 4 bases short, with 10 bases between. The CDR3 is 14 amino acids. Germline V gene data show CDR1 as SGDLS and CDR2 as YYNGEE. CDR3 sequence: CASSAEVITGELFF. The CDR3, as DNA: TGTGCCAGCAGCGCGGAGGTTATCACCGGGGAGCTGTTTTTT.

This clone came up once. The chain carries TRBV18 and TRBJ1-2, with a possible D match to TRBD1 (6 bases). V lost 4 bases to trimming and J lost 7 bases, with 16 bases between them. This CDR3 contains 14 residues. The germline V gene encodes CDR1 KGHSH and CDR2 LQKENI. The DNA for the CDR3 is TGTGCCAGCTCACACCGGGACCCCAGGGGTGGCTACACCTTC. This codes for CASSHRDPRGGYTF.

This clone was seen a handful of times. DNA of the CDR3: TGTGCCAGTAGTACACGACTAGCGGGGAAAGAGACCCAGTACTTC. Residues: CASSTRLAGKETQYF. The chain is built from TRBV19 and TRBJ2-5; 11 bases align to TRBD2. J was trimmed by 3 bases and V by 4 bases; bases with no gene match: 4. The CDR3 extends over 15 amino acids. The germline V gene has CDR1 LNHDA and CDR2 SQIVND (reference sequence).

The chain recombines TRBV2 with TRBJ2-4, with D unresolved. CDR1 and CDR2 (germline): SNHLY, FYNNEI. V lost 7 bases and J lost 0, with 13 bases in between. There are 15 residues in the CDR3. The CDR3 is CASTGGLLAKNIQYF. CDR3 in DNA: TGTGCCAGCACCGGCGGTCTCCTAGCCAAAAACATTCAGTACTTC.

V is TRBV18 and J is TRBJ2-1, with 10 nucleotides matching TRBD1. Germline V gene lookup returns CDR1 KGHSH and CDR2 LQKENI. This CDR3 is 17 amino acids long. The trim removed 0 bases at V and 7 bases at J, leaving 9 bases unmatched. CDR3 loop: CASSPPISDRGRNEQFF. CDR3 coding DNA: TGTGCCAGCTCACCACCGATTAGTGACAGGGGGCGGAATGAGCAGTTCTTC.

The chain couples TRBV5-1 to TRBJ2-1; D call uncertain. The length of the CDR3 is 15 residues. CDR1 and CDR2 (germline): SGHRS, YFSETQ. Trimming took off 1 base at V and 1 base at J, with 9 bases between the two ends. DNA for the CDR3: TGCGCCAGCAGCTTGCGGCCAGCTTCCTACAATGAGCAGTTCTTC. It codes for CASSLRPASYNEQFF.

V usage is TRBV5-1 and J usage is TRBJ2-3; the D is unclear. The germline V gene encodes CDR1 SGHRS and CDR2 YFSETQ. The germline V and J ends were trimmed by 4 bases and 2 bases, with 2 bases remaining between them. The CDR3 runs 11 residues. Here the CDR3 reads CASSDTDTQYF. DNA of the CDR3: TGCGCCAGCAGCGACACAGATACGCAGTATTTT.

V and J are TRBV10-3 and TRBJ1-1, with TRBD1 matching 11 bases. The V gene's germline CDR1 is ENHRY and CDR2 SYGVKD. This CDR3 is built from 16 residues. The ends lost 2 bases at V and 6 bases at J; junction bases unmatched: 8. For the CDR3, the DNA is TGTGCCATCAGTGAGGCGGCCCCGGGACAGGGGGCTGAAGCTTTCTTT. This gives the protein CAISEAAPGQGAEAFF.

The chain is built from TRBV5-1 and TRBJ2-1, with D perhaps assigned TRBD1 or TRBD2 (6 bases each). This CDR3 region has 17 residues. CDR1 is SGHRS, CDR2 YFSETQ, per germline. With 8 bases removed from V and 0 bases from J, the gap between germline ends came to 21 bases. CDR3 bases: TGCGCCAGAGGCGGGGACACGGCAACCAGCTCCTACAATGAGCAGTTCTTC. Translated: CARGGDTATSSYNEQFF.

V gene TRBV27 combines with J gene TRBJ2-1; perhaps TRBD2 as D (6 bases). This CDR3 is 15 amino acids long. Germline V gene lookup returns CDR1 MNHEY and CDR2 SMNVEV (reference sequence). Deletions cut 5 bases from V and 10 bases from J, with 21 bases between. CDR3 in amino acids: CASSPRGTGVGEQFF. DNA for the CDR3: TGTGCCAGCAGTCCCCGGGGGACGGGAGTTGGAGAGCAGTTCTTC.

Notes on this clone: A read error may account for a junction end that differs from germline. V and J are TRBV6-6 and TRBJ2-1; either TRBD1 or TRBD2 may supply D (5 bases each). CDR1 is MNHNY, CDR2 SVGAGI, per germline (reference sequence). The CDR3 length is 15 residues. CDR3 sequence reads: CASSYSVIGTFYVLF. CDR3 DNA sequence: TGTGCCAGCAGTTACTCTGTAATTGGGACCTTTTACGTCCTCTTC.